The 19 T cell receptor beta chains listed next were all sequenced from one sample in a study of brain T cells in children with intractable seizures. This table comes from immunoSEQ multiplex PCR, and its TCRdb copy is limited to in-frame clones, with some not included. The data hold tens of thousands of clones, with about 93% observed a single time. The sample in question was peripheral blood, obtained at surgery. Receptors were obtained from a boy in the first two years of life with tuberous sclerosis and intractable seizures.

The chain joins TRBV7-9 to TRBJ1-1; D may be TRBD1 (5 bases). This CDR3 contains 15 residues. Trimming shortened V by 5 bases and J by 1 base, and 14 bases separated the two germline ends. Germline CDR1 is SEHNR and CDR2 is FQNEAQ (reference sequence). DNA of the CDR3: TGTGCCAGCAGCCGCGTGGGACTGGGGAACACTGAAGCTTTCTTT. This encodes CASSRVGLGNTEAFF.

This sequence joins TRBV5-4 and TRBJ2-5, with 8 bases identical to TRBD1. The V segment lost 4 bases and the J segment 4 bases; nucleotides outside the gene matches: 6. The CDR3 totals 14 residues. Germline lookup yields CDR1 SGHNT and CDR2 YYREEE (reference sequence). The CDR3 is CASSTSGGGETQYF. The CDR3, as DNA: TGTGCCAGCAGCACATCAGGGGGCGGAGAGACCCAGTACTTC.

The chain joins TRBV9 to TRBJ1-1; 10 nucleotides match TRBD1. The V and J ends lost 1 base and 4 bases, in that order; junction bases with no gene match: 4. This CDR3 has 15 residues. CDR1 and CDR2 from the germline V gene are SGDLS and YYNGEE. The CDR3 reads CASSVTGTGVTEAFF. DNA for the CDR3: TGTGCCAGCAGCGTAACCGGGACAGGGGTCACTGAAGCTTTCTTT.

This chain uses TRBV25-1 with TRBJ2-7, with 7 bases lining up with TRBD2. V shed 10 bases, J shed 3 bases, and the junction held 18 bases outside the gene matches. CDR3 length: 16 residues. The germline V gene encodes CDR1 MGHDK and CDR2 SYGVNS. The CDR3 nucleotides are TGTGCCACGTCCACCTCATTGGGGGGGGTCTTCTACGAGCAGTACTTC. Protein sequence: CATSTSLGGVFYEQYF.

The chain joins TRBV6-5 to TRBJ1-4; D gene uncertain. The length of the CDR3 is 15 residues. Germline lookup yields CDR1 MNHEY and CDR2 SVGAGI. With 0 bases removed from V and 5 bases from J, the gap between germline ends came to 10 bases. This chain's CDR3 is CASSYSASPNEKLFF. The CDR3 DNA is TGTGCCAGCAGTTACTCAGCCTCCCCAAATGAAAAACTGTTTTTT.

This chain connects TRBV6-5 to TRBJ1-3; TRBD1 aligns across 8 bases. The V gene's germline CDR1 is MNHEY and CDR2 SVGAGI. Trimming cost V 3 bases and J 4 bases; bases outside gene matches: 5. The CDR3 is 15 residues long. CDR3 nucleotide sequence: TGTGCCAGCAGTTATAGGGGACAGGAGGGAAACACCATATATTTT. As protein: CASSYRGQEGNTIYF.

This chain connects TRBV7-9 to TRBJ1-2; D not resolved. The length of the CDR3 is 12 residues. V shed 3 bases and J shed 5 bases, with 7 bases lying between them. The germline V gene encodes CDR1 SEHNR and CDR2 FQNEAQ (reference sequence). The CDR3 region has the DNA TGTGCCAGCAGCTTGGCGGATTATGGCTACACCTTC. The encoded protein is CASSLADYGYTF.

This rearrangement joins TRBV7-8 to TRBJ2-3; TRBD1 or TRBD2 may be the D gene (6 bases each). This CDR3 region has 12 residues. Trimming took 8 bases from V and 2 from J, leaving 8 bases between them. Germline V gives CDR1 SGHVS, CDR2 FQNEAQ. CDR3 residues: CASGGLTDTQYF. DNA for the CDR3: TGTGCCAGCGGGGGGCTCACAGATACGCAGTATTTT.

The chain is built from TRBV13 and TRBJ1-3; TRBD1 agrees at 7 bases. The germline CDR1 and CDR2 sequences are PRHDT and FYEKMQ (reference sequence). The V and J ends lost 6 bases and 4 bases, in that order; junction bases with no gene match: 3. The CDR3 runs to 13 residues. CDR3 residues: CASRTGSGNTIYF. The CDR3 coding sequence is TGTGCCAGCAGGACAGGGTCCGGAAACACCATATATTTT.

J is TRBJ2-1 and V is TRBV19; 10 bases match TRBD2. With V trimmed by 3 bases and J by 7 bases, 3 bases remained unmatched. The germline V gene has CDR1 LNHDA and CDR2 SQIVND (reference sequence). The CDR3 runs 14 residues. The CDR3 coding sequence is TGTGCCAGTAGTATTTCTAGCGGGAGTAATGAGCAGTTCTTC. It translates to CASSISSGSNEQFF. The full variable domain, with the rest looked up from reference TRBV19 and TRBJ2-1, is DGGITQSPKYLFRKEGQNVTLSCEQNLNHDAMYWYRQDPGQGLRLIYYSQIVNDFQKGDIAEGYSVSREKKESFPLTVTSAQKNPTAFYLCASSISSGSNEQFFGPGTRLTVL.

The chain employs TRBV7-3 and TRBJ1-6; a possible D gene is TRBD1 (5 bases). The CDR3 has 16 amino acids. V was trimmed by 1 base and J by 5 bases, leaving 12 bases between them. In germline, CDR1 is SGHTA, CDR2 FQGTGA. CDR3 sequence: CASSLNGGSDNSPLHF. The CDR3 DNA is TGTGCCAGCAGCTTAAATGGGGGTTCCGATAATTCACCCCTCCACTTT.

The V call is TRBV11-3, the J call TRBJ1-1; D perhaps matches TRBD1 (6 bases). The V gene lost 9 bases and the J gene lost 4 bases, with 12 bases spanning the gap. Germline V gene lookup returns CDR1 SGHNT and CDR2 YENEEA. CDR3 length equals 12 residues. The CDR3 region is CARGGGSTEAFF. The CDR3 coding sequence is TGTGCCAGAGGGGGGGGTAGCACTGAAGCTTTCTTT.

The chain couples TRBV5-1 to TRBJ2-5; D unclear. Germline CDR1 is SGHRS and CDR2 is YFSETQ. The CDR3 is 15 amino acids. V was shortened by 4 bases and J by 5 bases, with 18 bases between the two germline ends. CDR3 in amino acids: CASSPNVPGPETQYF. As DNA, the CDR3 is TGCGCCAGCAGCCCCAACGTTCCGGGCCCCGAGACCCAGTACTTC. The complete variable domain, with remaining parts taken from reference TRBV5-1 and TRBJ2-5, reads KAGVTQTPRYLIKTRGQQVTLSCSPISGHRSVSWYQQTPGQGLQFLFEYFSETQRNKGNFPGRFSGRQFSNSRSEMNVSTLELGDSALYLCASSPNVPGPETQYFGPGTRLLVL.

This chain links TRBV9 with TRBJ1-1, with 9 positions matching TRBD1. Per the germline V gene, CDR1 is SGDLS and CDR2 is YYNGEE. V lost 0 bases and J lost 2; bases outside the gene matches: 2. The CDR3 is 15 residues long. CDR3 in amino acids: CASSVGGQGNTEAFF. The CDR3 bases are TGTGCCAGCAGCGTAGGGGGACAGGGAAACACTGAAGCTTTCTTT.

This sequence joins TRBV19 and TRBJ2-6; the D gene is possibly TRBD1 (7 bases). The CDR3 consists of 17 residues. Germline CDR1 LNHDA, CDR2 SQIVND (reference sequence). Trimming stripped 7 bases from V and 1 base from J, with 17 bases between. Written as DNA, the CDR3 is TGTGCCAGTACCATCGGAGGGGGCTGGTCTGGGGCCAACGTCCTGACTTTC. Translation gives CASTIGGGWSGANVLTF.

The chain recombines TRBV27 with TRBJ2-1; D is perhaps TRBD1 (6 bases). The CDR3 totals 15 residues. Germline V gene sequence: CDR1 MNHEY, CDR2 SMNVEV (reference sequence). Trimming took off 3 bases at V and 4 bases at J, with 13 bases between the two ends. CDR3 in amino acids: CASSFQKGQYNEQFF. The CDR3 region has the DNA TGTGCCAGCAGTTTCCAAAAAGGACAGTACAATGAGCAGTTCTTC.

This chain connects TRBV29-1 to TRBJ1-4, with D hard to call. With 2 bases removed from V and 6 bases from J, the gap between germline ends came to 4 bases. This CDR3 has 11 residues. CDR1 is SQVTM, CDR2 ANQGSEA, per germline. The CDR3 nucleotides are TGCAGCGTTGAAAGGGATGAAAAACTGTTTTTT. As protein: CSVERDEKLFF.

The rearrangement joins TRBV12-3 or TRBV12-4 to TRBJ1-5; D is possibly TRBD1 (5 bases). V was clipped by 6 bases and J by 3 bases, with 6 bases between them. This CDR3 region has 12 residues. CDR3: CASRGPNQPQHF. The CDR3 nucleotides read TGTGCCAGCAGGGGGCCCAATCAGCCCCAGCATTTT.

This chain links TRBV19 with TRBJ1-5, with no clear D. Trimming shortened V by 5 bases and J by 0 bases, and 11 bases separated the two germline ends. The CDR3 has 15 amino acids. Germline V gene data show CDR1 as LNHDA and CDR2 as SQIVND (reference sequence). CDR3 DNA: TGTGCCAGTAGTGAGGACGGATATAGCAATCAGCCCCAGCATTTT. Its translation: CASSEDGYSNQPQHF.